The clone carrying this T cell receptor (beta chain) was seen a single time. The sample comes from a study of T-cell reconstitution after alpha-beta-depleted transplantation in children. Unique molecular identifiers were incorporated during preparation of the TCRbeta library. TCRdb called the PCR reads again in MiXCR, with one record for every CDR3 protein. The sample consists of a few hundred thousand distinct CDR3 sequences, roughly 18% of them appearing once. The CDR3 spans 17 residues. Per the germline V gene, CDR1 is KGHSH and CDR2 is LQKENI. Trimming removed 1 base from V and 5 bases from J, with 17 bases in between.

This clonotype was sampled from a human donor who donated a stem cell graft to a child with acute lymphoblastic leukemia. The starting material was PBMCs from the stem cell graft donor, obtained from the stem cell graft. The chain recombines TRBV18 with TRBJ2-2; TRBD1 or TRBD2 may be the D gene (6 bases each). The CDR3 DNA is TGTGCCAGCTCACCACGCCCGACTAGGGGGAGTACCGGGGAGCTGTTTTTT. Its translation: CASSPRPTRGSTGELFF.